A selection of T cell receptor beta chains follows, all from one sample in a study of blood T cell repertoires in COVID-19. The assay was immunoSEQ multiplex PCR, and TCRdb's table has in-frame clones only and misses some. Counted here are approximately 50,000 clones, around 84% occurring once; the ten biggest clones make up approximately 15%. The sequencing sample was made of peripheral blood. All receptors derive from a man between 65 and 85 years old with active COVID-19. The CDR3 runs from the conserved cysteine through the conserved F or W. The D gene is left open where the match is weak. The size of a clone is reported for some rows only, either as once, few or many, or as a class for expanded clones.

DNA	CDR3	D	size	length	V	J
TGTGCCAGCAGCCAAGGCGGGAAGCAGTACTTC	CASSQGGKQYF	.	once	11	TRBV14	TRBJ2-7
TGCAGTGCTAGTCGCAGGGGTTACGCCGGGGAGCTGTTTTTT	CSASRRGYAGELFF	.	.	14	TRBV20-1	TRBJ2-2
TGTGCCAGCAGACAAAGGACAGCCCTTAATGAAAAACTGTTTTTT	CASRQRTALNEKLFF	.	.	15	TRBV27	TRBJ1-4
TGTGCCAGCAGCGCCAGTCAGGGTGGCGAGACCCAGTACTTC	CASSASQGGETQYF	.	.	14	TRBV9	TRBJ2-5
TGTGCCAGCAGCCCAGGCGGGGACCCCAATCAGCCCCAGCATTTT	CASSPGGDPNQPQHF	.	.	15	TRBV28	TRBJ1-5
TGTGCCAGCAGCTTCAACCGGGACACGACCTACGAGCAGTACTTC	CASSFNRDTTYEQYF	.	.	15	TRBV11-2	TRBJ2-7
TGTGCCAGCAGCTTACGAAACCCCCTGGGCGGGAGCTCCTACAATGAGCAGTTCTTC	CASSLRNPLGGSSYNEQFF	TRBD2	.	19	TRBV7-2	TRBJ2-1
TGTGCCAGCAGCCCGCTGGCGGGCTCCTACAATGAGCAGTTCTTC	CASSPLAGSYNEQFF	.	.	15	TRBV7-3	TRBJ2-1
TGCAGCATCACGGGCGTAGCGGGAGAAAGCACAGATACGCAGTATTTT	CSITGVAGESTDTQYF	TRBD2	.	16	TRBV29-1	TRBJ2-3
TGTGCCCTCGGGCTAGCGGGGAGAAGGGATACGCAGTATTTT	CALGLAGRRDTQYF	TRBD2	.	14	TRBV5-4	TRBJ2-3
TGTGCCAGCAGCGAACTAGGACAGGCTAACTATGGCTACACCTTC	CASSELGQANYGYTF	TRBD1	.	15	TRBV7-8	TRBJ1-2
TGCAGCGTTAGGGGGACATACAATGAGCAGTTCTTC	CSVRGTYNEQFF	.	.	12	TRBV29-1	TRBJ2-1
TGTGCCAGCAGCACCCAACCGGGACAGGGAACAGGTAGCAATCAGCCCCAGCATTTT	CASSTQPGQGTGSNQPQHF	TRBD1	.	19	TRBV7-2	TRBJ1-5
TGTGCCTGCGGGACAGGGATGGATCAGCCCCAGCATTTT	CACGTGMDQPQHF	TRBD1	.	13	TRBV30	TRBJ1-5
TGTGCCAGCAGCCAAGACTGGGCTCGGGAGCAGTACTTC	CASSQDWAREQYF	.	.	13	TRBV14	TRBJ2-7
TGTGCCAATAGGCGGACAGGGGGCTATGGCTACACCTTC	CANRRTGGYGYTF	TRBD1	.	13	TRBV19	TRBJ1-2
TGTGCCAGCAGTACGGGACTAGCGTTACAAAACATTCAGTACTTC	CASSTGLALQNIQYF	TRBD2	.	15	TRBV6-5	TRBJ2-4
TGTGCCAGCAGTTTTGGTCAGGGGGCGTGGGAGACCCAGTACTTC	CASSFGQGAWETQYF	TRBD1	.	15	TRBV28	TRBJ2-5
TGTGCCATCAGTGATGGACACCTGAACACTGAAGCTTTCTTT	CAISDGHLNTEAFF	.	.	14	TRBV10-3	TRBJ1-1
TGTGCCAGCAGCGCTGGGAGGGCCGCCTACAATGAGCAGTTCTTC	CASSAGRAAYNEQFF	TRBD2	once	15	TRBV7-3	TRBJ2-1
TGTGCCAGCAGCTACGACAGGGGGCACACAGATACGCAGTATTTT	CASSYDRGHTDTQYF	TRBD1	.	15	TRBV7-3	TRBJ2-3
TGTGCCAGCACCCGCTCCGGGACTAGGGCCCCCGGGGAGCTGTTTTTT	CASTRSGTRAPGELFF	TRBD2	.	16	TRBV27	TRBJ2-2
TGTGCCAGCAGCTTGACAGGTCCCCATGAAAAACTGTTTTTT	CASSLTGPHEKLFF	.	once	14	TRBV5-5	TRBJ1-4
TGTGCCAGCAAAAGGAGTGATTCACCCCTCCACTTT	CASKRSDSPLHF	.	once	12	TRBV27	TRBJ1-6
TGTGCCACCCTAGCGGGAGGCCCACCCTATACGCAGTATTTT	CATLAGGPPYTQYF	TRBD2	.	14	TRBV19	TRBJ2-3
TGCGCCAGCAGCCAAGATCGCGGGGCGTACTTC	CASSQDRGAYF	.	.	11	TRBV4-3	TRBJ2-7
TGTGCCAGCAGCGGAGACAGCTCTGGAAACACCATATATTTT	CASSGDSSGNTIYF	.	.	14	TRBV5-6	TRBJ1-3
TGTGCCAGTAGTATCGGGTTAGCGGGAGGCCGGGATGAGCAGTTCTTC	CASSIGLAGGRDEQFF	TRBD2	.	16	TRBV19	TRBJ2-1
TGCGCCAGCAGGGGGCCCGGACAGGAGTACGAGCAGTACTTC	CASRGPGQEYEQYF	TRBD1	.	14	TRBV4-1	TRBJ2-7
TGTGCCAGCAGCTTCGGGACATTCACTGAAGCTTTCTTT	CASSFGTFTEAFF	.	.	13	TRBV7-2	TRBJ1-1
TGCGCCAGCAGCCGAGACTGGGACAGGGAGACTGGGGCCAACGTCCTGACTTTC	CASSRDWDRETGANVLTF	TRBD1	.	18	TRBV4-3	TRBJ2-6
TGCGCCAGCACCGTACCGGGACTAGCGGCCGGGAAGCAAGAGACCCAGTACTTC	CASTVPGLAAGKQETQYF	TRBD2	.	18	TRBV10-1	TRBJ2-5
TGTGCCAGCAGCTTCGGCCGGGGCTCCTACGAGCAGTACTTC	CASSFGRGSYEQYF	.	.	14	TRBV5-4	TRBJ2-7
TGTGCCAGTACCACGGGGCCCGGGACTAGTAGGCAGACCCAGTACTTC	CASTTGPGTSRQTQYF	TRBD2	.	16	TRBV19	TRBJ2-5
TGTGCCAGCAGCTTAGGCGGAGGCAACACCGGGGAGCTGTTTTTT	CASSLGGGNTGELFF	.	.	15	TRBV7-6	TRBJ2-2
TGTGCTAGTGGTTCGTTGGGACATGCGGGCTACGAGCAGTACTTC	CASGSLGHAGYEQYF	.	few	15	TRBV12-5	TRBJ2-7
TGTGCCAGCAGCTTAGAAGGGGTCGCCGGGGAGCTGTTTTTT	CASSLEGVAGELFF	.	medium-sized	14	TRBV11-3	TRBJ2-2
TGTGCCAGCAGTATCCGACTAGCGGGGGTCAATGAGCAGTTCTTC	CASSIRLAGVNEQFF	TRBD2	.	15	TRBV27	TRBJ2-1
TGTGCCAGCAGCTTAGCCCCTAGCGGGAGCCCAGGGGACGAGCAGTACTTC	CASSLAPSGSPGDEQYF	TRBD2	.	17	TRBV7-2	TRBJ2-7
TGTGCCATCAGTGATCAATCAGGGCCCCAAGAGACCCAGTACTTC	CAISDQSGPQETQYF	.	.	15	TRBV10-3	TRBJ2-5
TGCGCCAGCAGCCAAGAGGGACAGGGTAACTACGAGCAGTACTTC	CASSQEGQGNYEQYF	TRBD1	once	15	TRBV4-1	TRBJ2-7
TGTGCCAGCACTCCCCACATGACAGGGGGGCGCGAGCAGTACTTC	CASTPHMTGGREQYF	TRBD1	.	15	TRBV6-5	TRBJ2-7
TGTGCCAGCAGTTTATCTACTAGCAGATACTCCTACAATGAGCAGTTCTTC	CASSLSTSRYSYNEQFF	.	.	17	TRBV28	TRBJ2-1
TGTGCCAGCAGAAACAGGGGTGACGGGGAGCTGTTTTTT	CASRNRGDGELFF	TRBD1	.	13	TRBV6-5	TRBJ2-2
TGCGCCAGCAGTGATACAGGTATCACAGATACGCAGTATTTT	CASSDTGITDTQYF	.	.	14	TRBV10-2	TRBJ2-3
TGTGCCAGCAGCTTACGATATATCGCGGGACGTGGAGATACGCAGTATTTT	CASSLRYIAGRGDTQYF	.	.	17	TRBV7-8	TRBJ2-3
TGTGCCAGCAGCTCGGGACAGGCGGATTCACCCCTCCACTTT	CASSSGQADSPLHF	TRBD1	.	14	TRBV7-9	TRBJ1-6
TGCGCCAGCAGCGACCCGGGACTCGGTGCAGAGACCCAGTACTTC	CASSDPGLGAETQYF	.	.	15	TRBV5-1	TRBJ2-5
TGTGCCAGCAGTATCATGCTGGGAGACGGGGAGCTGTTTTTT	CASSIMLGDGELFF	.	.	14	TRBV7-9	TRBJ2-2
TGTGCCACCACGCCCACAGGGAACTACGAGCAGTACTTC	CATTPTGNYEQYF	.	.	13	TRBV6-5	TRBJ2-7
TGTGCCAGCAGCTCGTTAGGAGGGAGGCGGTACAATGAGCAGTTCTTC	CASSSLGGRRYNEQFF	.	.	16	TRBV7-2	TRBJ2-1
TGCGCCAGCAGCCAAGAGTCCCGCAGGGTGGGGGGAAACACCATATATTTT	CASSQESRRVGGNTIYF	.	.	17	TRBV4-3	TRBJ1-3
TGTGCCACCAGTGATTTTAGCGGGAGGGCCGCGGATACGCAGTATTTT	CATSDFSGRAADTQYF	TRBD2	.	16	TRBV24-1	TRBJ2-3
TGTGCCAGCAGCCCCATGGCGCGAGGGACTGAAGCTTTCTTT	CASSPMARGTEAFF	.	.	14	TRBV7-2	TRBJ1-1